This T cell receptor beta chain derives from a study of blood T cell repertoires in COVID-19. The wider study: Collection of acute and convalescent COVID-19 samples took place in the United States, Italy and Spain. The cDNA or gDNA used as material had been derived from T cells, B-cell-depleted T cells, or PBMCs.

Original processing methods: The authors estimated nucleated cell counts from reference gene primer amplification. Profiled with immunoSEQ multiplex PCR; TCRdb holds only in-frame clones, not every one. V and J calls and clone size come straight from that table; D and trimming were deduced from the DNA. The sample carries 200,000 to 300,000 clones, 80% to 85% recorded once. This CDR3 comprises 12 residues. Trimming removed 4 bases from V and 8 bases from J, with 12 bases in between. Germline V CDR1 and CDR2: SGHDT, YYEEEE. The source is a man in his 60s with acute or convalescent COVID-19. Input material: peripheral blood. The chain uses TRBV5-6 and TRBJ1-2; D gene unclear. The CDR3 spells CASSPFLGGYTF. The DNA of the CDR3 is TGTGCCAGCAGCCCTTTTCTCGGGGGCTACACCTTC.